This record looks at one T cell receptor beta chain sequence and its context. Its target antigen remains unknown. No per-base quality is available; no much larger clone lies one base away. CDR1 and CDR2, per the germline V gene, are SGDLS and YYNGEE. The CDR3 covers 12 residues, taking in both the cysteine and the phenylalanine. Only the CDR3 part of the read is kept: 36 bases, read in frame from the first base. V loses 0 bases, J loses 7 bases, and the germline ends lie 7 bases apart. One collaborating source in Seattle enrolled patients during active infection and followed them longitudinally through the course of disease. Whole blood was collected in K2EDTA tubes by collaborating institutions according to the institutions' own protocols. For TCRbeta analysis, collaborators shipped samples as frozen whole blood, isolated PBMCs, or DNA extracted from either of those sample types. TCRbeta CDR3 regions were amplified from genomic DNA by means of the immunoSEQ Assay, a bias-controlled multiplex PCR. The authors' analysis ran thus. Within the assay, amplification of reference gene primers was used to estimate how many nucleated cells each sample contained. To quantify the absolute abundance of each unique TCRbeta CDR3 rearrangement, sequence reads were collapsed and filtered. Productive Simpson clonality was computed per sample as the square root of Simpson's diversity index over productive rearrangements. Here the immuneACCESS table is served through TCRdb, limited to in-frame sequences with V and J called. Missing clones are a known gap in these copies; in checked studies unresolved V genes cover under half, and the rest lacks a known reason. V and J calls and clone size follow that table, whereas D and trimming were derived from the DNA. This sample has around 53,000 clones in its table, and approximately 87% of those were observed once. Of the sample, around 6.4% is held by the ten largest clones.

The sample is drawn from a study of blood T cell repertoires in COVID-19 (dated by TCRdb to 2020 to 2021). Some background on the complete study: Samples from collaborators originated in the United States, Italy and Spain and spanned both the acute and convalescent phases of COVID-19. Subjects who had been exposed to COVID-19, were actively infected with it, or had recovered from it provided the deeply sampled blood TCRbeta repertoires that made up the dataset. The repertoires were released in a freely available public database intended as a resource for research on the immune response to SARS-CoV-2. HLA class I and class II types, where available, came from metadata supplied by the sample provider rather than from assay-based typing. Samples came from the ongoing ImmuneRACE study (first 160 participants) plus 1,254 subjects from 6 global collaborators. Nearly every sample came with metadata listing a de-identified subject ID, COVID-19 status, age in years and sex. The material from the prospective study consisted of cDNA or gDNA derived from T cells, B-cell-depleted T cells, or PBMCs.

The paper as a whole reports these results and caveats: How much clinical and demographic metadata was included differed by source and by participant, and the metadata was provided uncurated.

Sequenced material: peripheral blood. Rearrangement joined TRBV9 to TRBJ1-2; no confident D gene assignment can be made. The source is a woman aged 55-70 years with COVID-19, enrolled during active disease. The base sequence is TGTGCCAGCAGCGTAGACAGAAGTGGCTACACCTTC. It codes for CASSVDRSGYTF.